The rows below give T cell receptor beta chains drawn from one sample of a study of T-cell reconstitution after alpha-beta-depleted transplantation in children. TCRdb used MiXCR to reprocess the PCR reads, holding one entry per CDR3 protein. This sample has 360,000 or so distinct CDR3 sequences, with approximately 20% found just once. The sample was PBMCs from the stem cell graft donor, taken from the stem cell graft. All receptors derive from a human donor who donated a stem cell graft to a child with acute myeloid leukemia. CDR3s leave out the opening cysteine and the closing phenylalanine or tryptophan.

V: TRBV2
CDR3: ASREAEAF

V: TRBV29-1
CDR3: SVTTGGPGQPQH

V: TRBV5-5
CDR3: ASTRSPETSTDTQY

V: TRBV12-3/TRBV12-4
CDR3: ASSLIQSGDIQY

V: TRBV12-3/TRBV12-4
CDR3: ASSLVGGRAKNIQY

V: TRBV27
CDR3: ASSAGIRSYEQY

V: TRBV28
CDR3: ASSLGSQGASEQF

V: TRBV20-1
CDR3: SATTDRDSDTQY

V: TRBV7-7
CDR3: ASSPYGPYNEQF

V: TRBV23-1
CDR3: ASRRTGWYEQY

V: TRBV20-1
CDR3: SARDTRESGAF

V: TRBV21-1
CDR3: ASSKEREFQNIQY

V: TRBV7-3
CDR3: ASSLNLAGGEQF

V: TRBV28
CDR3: ASAVGIETQY

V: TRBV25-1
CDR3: ASSEVSDTIY

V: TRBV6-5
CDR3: ASSWIAGGISYEQY

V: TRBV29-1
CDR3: SVEDPAGETQY

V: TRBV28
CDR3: ASNLRETQY

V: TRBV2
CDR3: ASGDGNTGELF

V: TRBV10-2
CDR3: ASSVLAQGFQPQH

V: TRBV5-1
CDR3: ASSLPGGNEQY

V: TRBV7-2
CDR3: ASSLVGGTSAYNEQF

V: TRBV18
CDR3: ASSHTGTQYEQY

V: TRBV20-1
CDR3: SAVTSGPYNEQF

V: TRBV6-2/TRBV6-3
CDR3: ASSYLGSGDEQF

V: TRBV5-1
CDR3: ASSLDSNSGNTIY

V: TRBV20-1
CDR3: SSGADTQY

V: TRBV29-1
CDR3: SVGQVMAGAF

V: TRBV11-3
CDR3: ASSWRGDTQY

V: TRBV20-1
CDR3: SARRRTSTDTQY

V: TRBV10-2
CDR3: ASTVRFDRTYNEQF

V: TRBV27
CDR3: ASSLGAGGNNEQF

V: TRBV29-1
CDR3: SADGQGDYGYT

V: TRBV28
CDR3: ASSPRVYNEQF

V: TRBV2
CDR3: ASSEGADEQF

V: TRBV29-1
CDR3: SVETSGRLYNEQF

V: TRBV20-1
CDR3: SARHPSGTEAF

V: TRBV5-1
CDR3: ASSLRLAGINNEQF

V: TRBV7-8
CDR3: ASSPMVGTNYEQY

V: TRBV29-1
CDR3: SVAFWGAGELF

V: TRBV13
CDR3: ASSFFWKGGHGYT

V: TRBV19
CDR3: ASSIAPAGVGDTQY

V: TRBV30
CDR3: AWNEGLAGAYEQY

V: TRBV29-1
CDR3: SAFGLAGTYEQY

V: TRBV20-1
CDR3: SGSEREAYTDTQY

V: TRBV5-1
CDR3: ASSLPGLAGVEQY

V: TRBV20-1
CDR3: SARGTGWGEAF

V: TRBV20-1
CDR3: SALSGKSTDTQY

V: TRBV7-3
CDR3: ASSEGKGETQY

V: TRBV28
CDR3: ASSFTGGYGYT

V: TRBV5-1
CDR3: ASSLAGGESDEQY

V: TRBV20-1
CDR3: SARDGLAGRGGTQY

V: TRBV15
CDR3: ATSLRPYKNIQY

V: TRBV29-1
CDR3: SARRPLTDTQY

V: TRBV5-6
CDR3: ASRPSREGTQY

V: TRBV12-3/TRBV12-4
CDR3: ASSFGLAGGWDTGELF

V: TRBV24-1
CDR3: ATSETYTDTQY

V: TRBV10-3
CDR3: AISGQLNTEAF

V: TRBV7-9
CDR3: ASSLVTGVRNEQF